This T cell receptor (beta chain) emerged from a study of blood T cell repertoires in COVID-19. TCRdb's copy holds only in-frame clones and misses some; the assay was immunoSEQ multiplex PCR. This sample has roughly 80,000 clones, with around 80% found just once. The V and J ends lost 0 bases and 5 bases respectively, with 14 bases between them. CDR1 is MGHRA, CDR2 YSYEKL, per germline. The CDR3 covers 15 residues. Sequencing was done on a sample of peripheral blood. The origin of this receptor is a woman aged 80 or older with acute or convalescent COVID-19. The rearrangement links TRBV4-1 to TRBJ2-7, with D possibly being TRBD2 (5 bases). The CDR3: CASSQETGWYHEQYF. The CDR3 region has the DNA TGCGCCAGCAGCCAAGAGACGGGGTGGTACCACGAGCAGTACTTC.